The 23 T cell receptor beta chains below come from one sample, sequenced in a study of OX40 agonist ivuxolimab in advanced cancers. Repertoires were generated with immunoSEQ multiplex PCR, while TCRdb's copy carries only in-frame clones and drops some. Of 47,000 or so clones in the sample, around 90% are singletons; the top ten hold around 10%. Sequences were derived from CD4+ or CD8+ T cells sorted from blood, sampled in a trial of the OX40 agonist ivuxolimab. Receptors originate from an adult with an advanced solid tumor such as melanoma, head and neck, liver or kidney cancer.

V is TRBV7-2 and J is TRBJ2-7, with a tentative D call TRBD2 (5 bases). The germline V gene encodes CDR1 SGHTA and CDR2 FQGNSA. V lost 4 bases to trimming and J lost 4 bases, with 14 bases between them. The CDR3 sequence is 14 residues long. This CDR3 reads CASSSGREFYEQYF. DNA for the CDR3: TGTGCCAGCAGCTCCGGCCGGGAATTTTACGAGCAGTACTTC.

This chain connects TRBV7-9 to TRBJ1-3, with no clear D. Germline V gives CDR1 SEHNR, CDR2 FQNEAQ (reference sequence). There are 16 residues in the CDR3. The V and J ends lost 4 bases and 0 bases respectively, with 13 bases between them. The CDR3 loop is CASSSRIPSSGNTIYF. The CDR3 region has the DNA TGTGCCAGCAGCTCCAGAATCCCGAGCTCTGGAAACACCATATATTTT.

The chain carries TRBV6-1 and TRBJ1-6; the D is unclear. V was clipped by 5 bases and J by 10 bases, with 9 bases between them. The germline gives CDR1 MNHNS, CDR2 SASEGT. The CDR3 covers 12 residues. CDR3 nucleotides: TGTGCCAGCAGTTGGGGATCGTCACCCCTCCACTTT. It codes for CASSWGSSPLHF.

The chain is built from TRBV7-8 and TRBJ2-3; D might be TRBD1 (5 bases). The CDR3 is made up of 19 amino acids. Germline CDR1 SGHVS, CDR2 FQNEAQ. V was pared by 1 base and J by 1 base, with 21 bases between. The CDR3 protein is CASSLVAQGLFARTDTQYF. The DNA for the CDR3 is TGTGCCAGCAGCTTAGTGGCGCAGGGCCTCTTTGCCCGCACAGATACGCAGTATTTT.

The chain carries TRBV4-3 and TRBJ2-1, with D hard to call. The CDR3 runs 17 residues. Germline values: CDR1 LGHNA, CDR2 YSLEER. Trimming left V 1 base short and J 0 bases short, with 13 bases between. Here the CDR3 reads CASSQGLADSSYNEQFF. The DNA of the CDR3 is TGCGCCAGCAGCCAAGGTCTGGCAGATAGCTCCTACAATGAGCAGTTCTTC.

The gene calls are TRBV7-9 and TRBJ1-1; D gene unclear. The germline V gene encodes CDR1 SEHNR and CDR2 FQNEAQ (reference sequence). The V gene lost 5 bases and the J gene lost 6 bases, with 10 bases spanning the gap. The CDR3 length is 12 residues. The CDR3 here is CASSPQAPEAFF. In DNA, the CDR3 is TGTGCCAGCAGCCCTCAGGCCCCTGAAGCTTTCTTT.

The count of this clone is one. V usage is TRBV27 and J usage is TRBJ1-2; a possible D gene is TRBD1 (5 bases). V lost 6 bases to trimming and J lost 6 bases, with 29 bases between them. The CDR3 length is 18 residues. Germline V gives CDR1 MNHEY, CDR2 SMNVEV (reference sequence). As DNA, the CDR3 is TGTGCCAGCAGCAGTATTTCATCAGGGTTTACGATGTTGGATGGCTACACCTTC. Encoded protein: CASSSISSGFTMLDGYTF.

The genes are TRBV27 and TRBJ2-7; D remains ambiguous. V shed 5 bases and J shed 3 bases, with 17 bases lying between them. The CDR3 length is 15 residues. Germline CDR1 MNHEY, CDR2 SMNVEV (reference sequence). CDR3 nucleotides: TGTGCCAGCAGTCCCTGGCTCGAGAATCACTACGAGCAGTACTTC. Amino acids: CASSPWLENHYEQYF.

The V call is TRBV10-2, the J call TRBJ1-1; a possible D gene is TRBD1 (5 bases). The CDR3 loop spans 14 amino acids. Germline V gene data show CDR1 as WSHSY and CDR2 as SAAADI. The V gene lost 2 bases and the J gene lost 4 bases, with 11 bases spanning the gap. CDR3 nucleotide sequence: TGCGCCAGCAGTGAGGGGGGAGGAAGCACTGAAGCTTTCTTT. Translation: CASSEGGGSTEAFF.

The rearrangement uses TRBV6-6 and TRBJ2-1; 7 nucleotides align to TRBD2. V gave up 0 bases and J gave up 5 bases; unmatched junction bases: 7. The CDR3 length is 16 residues. Germline CDR1 is MNHNY and CDR2 is SVGAGI (reference sequence). The CDR3 coding sequence is TGTGCCAGCAGTTACTCGCCGGGAGGAAGCCACAATGAGCAGTTCTTC. Translated: CASSYSPGGSHNEQFF.

The DNA of the CDR3 is TGCGCCAGCAGATGGAATGGGGGAAGCTATGGCTACACCTTC. It specifies CASRWNGGSYGYTF. The chain carries TRBV5-1 and TRBJ1-2, with a possible D match to TRBD1 (5 bases). V was pared by 5 bases and J by 4 bases, with 15 bases between. The CDR3 is 14 amino acids. Germline CDR1 and CDR2: SGHRS and YFSETQ.

This clone appeared a single time. This chain uses TRBV5-1 with TRBJ2-3, with D possibly matching TRBD1 (7 bases). Germline CDR1 reads SGHRS; CDR2 reads YFSETQ. The CDR3 has 16 amino acids. V lost 3 bases and J lost 0, with 14 bases in between. For the CDR3, the DNA is TGCGCCAGCAGCTCCTTCAGGGGGACTAGCACAGATACGCAGTATTTT. It encodes CASSSFRGTSTDTQYF. Using reference TRBV5-1 and TRBJ2-3 for the parts outside the CDR3, the full variable domain is KAGVTQTPRYLIKTRGQQVTLSCSPISGHRSVSWYQQTPGQGLQFLFEYFSETQRNKGNFPGRFSGRQFSNSRSEMNVSTLELGDSALYLCASSSFRGTSTDTQYFGPGTRLTVL.

V usage is TRBV7-8 and J usage is TRBJ2-3; D is undetermined. The CDR3 consists of 16 residues. Germline assignment: CDR1 SGHVS and CDR2 FQNEAQ. V shed 0 bases and J shed 4 bases, with 14 bases lying between them. The CDR3 DNA reads as TGTGCCAGCAGCTTAGCGAGGCCCCCAGCCCCAGATACGCAGTATTTT. Translated: CASSLARPPAPDTQYF.

This clone has only one observation. The rearrangement uses TRBV27 and TRBJ2-1; D uncertain. V was pared by 2 bases and J by 3 bases, with 8 bases between. CDR3 length: 14 amino acids. Looked up from germline, CDR1 is MNHEY and CDR2 is SMNVEV (reference sequence). The CDR3 protein is CASSLGNIYNEQFF. CDR3 in DNA: TGTGCCAGCAGTTTAGGGAACATCTACAATGAGCAGTTCTTC.

The rearrangement uses TRBV28 and TRBJ1-2; no clear D gene. There are 15 residues in the CDR3. Trimming took 5 bases from V and 3 from J, leaving 16 bases between them. Germline V gives CDR1 MDHEN, CDR2 SYDVKM. The CDR3 coding sequence is TGTGCCAGCAGTCCCTGGGCCAAGCGGGACTATGGCTACACCTTC. Translated: CASSPWAKRDYGYTF.

The rearrangement joins TRBV29-1 to TRBJ1-1; D unclear. V lost 6 bases, J lost 1 base, and 6 bases lay in between. CDR1 and CDR2 (germline): SQVTM, ANQGSEA. There are 11 residues in the CDR3. The CDR3 DNA sequence: TGCAGCGTCCCAAAGAACACTGAAGCTTTCTTT. This translates into CSVPKNTEAFF.

The genes are TRBV9 and TRBJ2-1; 9 bases are shared with TRBD2. This CDR3 region has 17 residues. The J segment lost 7 bases and the V segment lost 4 bases, leaving 15 bases of the junction unmatched. Germline V gene sequence: CDR1 SGDLS, CDR2 YYNGEE. The CDR3 sequence: CASSPRSTSGGPNEQFF. Written as DNA, the CDR3 is TGTGCCAGCAGCCCCCGATCGACTAGCGGAGGGCCAAATGAGCAGTTCTTC.

The chain recombines TRBV14 with TRBJ2-1; weak D call: TRBD2 (6 bases). V dropped 4 bases and J dropped 4 bases, with 14 bases sitting between them. Per the germline V gene, CDR1 is SGHDN and CDR2 is FVKESK. The length of the CDR3 is 15 residues. CDR3 bases: TGTGCCAGCAGCCCCACTGGCGGGAAGTACAATGAGCAGTTCTTC. Translation: CASSPTGGKYNEQFF.

This chain connects TRBV5-4 to TRBJ1-6, with D possibly TRBD1 on 5 matching bases. This CDR3 region has 16 residues. Trimming cost V 3 bases and J 7 bases, with 17 bases left between them. Germline V gives CDR1 SGHNT, CDR2 YYREEE (reference sequence). The CDR3 DNA is TGTGCCAGCAGCTCCGGGGGGGGAGCTAACAATTCACCCCTCCACTTT. It codes for CASSSGGGANNSPLHF.

The V gene is TRBV18, the J gene TRBJ2-1; D not resolved. Germline CDR1 is KGHSH and CDR2 is LQKENI. Between the trimmed V and J ends, which lost 2 bases and 6 bases, there was a span of 8 bases. The CDR3 consists of 13 residues. CDR3 in DNA: TGTGCCAGCTCACCATTTAAGGCCAATGAGCAGTTCTTC. Translating it yields CASSPFKANEQFF.

The V gene is TRBV7-8, the J gene TRBJ1-2, with unresolved D. The CDR3 runs to 15 residues. CDR1 and CDR2 (germline): SGHVS, FQNEAQ. V was shortened by 1 base and J by 3 bases, with 12 bases between the two germline ends. The CDR3 reads CASSLEGGPYYGYTF. DNA for the CDR3: TGTGCCAGCAGCTTAGAGGGAGGGCCCTACTATGGCTACACCTTC.

In its sample, this clone was seen once. The CDR3, as DNA: TGTGCCAGCAGCCTAGGGGGGGTCTTCTACAATGAGCAGTTCTTC. Translated, it gives CASSLGGVFYNEQFF. This chain links TRBV9 with TRBJ2-1; tentatively, D is TRBD2 (7 bases). CDR1 is SGDLS, CDR2 YYNGEE, per germline. Trimming removed 4 bases from V and 3 bases from J, with 14 bases in between. The CDR3 spans 15 residues.

This clone has more than one count but fewer than ten. The V gene is TRBV28, the J gene TRBJ1-6; no definite D call. In germline, CDR1 is MDHEN, CDR2 SYDVKM. Trimming removed 3 bases at V and 8 bases at J, with 14 bases between. CDR3 length: 15 residues. CDR3 DNA sequence: TGTGCCAGCAGTTTCCGCTCCGTAAGGGATTCACCCCTCCACTTT. Its translation is CASSFRSVRDSPLHF.